One sample yielded the 13 T cell receptor beta chains listed below, sequenced in a study of control samples from healthy donors and cancer patients. Sequencing used immunoSEQ multiplex PCR; TCRdb keeps in-frame clones, though not all of them. The repertoire holds some 110,000 clones, with about four fifths as singletons. Sequenced: blood. The origin of the receptors is a woman between 50 and 59 years old in good health.

V and J are TRBV6-5 and TRBJ2-1; D is perhaps TRBD2 (5 bases). Germline V gene lookup returns CDR1 MNHEY and CDR2 SVGAGI. The germline V and J ends were trimmed by 6 bases and 2 bases, with 8 bases remaining between them. The CDR3 loop spans 13 amino acids. The CDR3 loop reads CASSRGPYNEQFF. In DNA, the CDR3 is TGTGCCAGCAGCCGCGGGCCCTACAATGAGCAGTTCTTC.

This sequence joins TRBV27 and TRBJ2-2; D possibly corresponds to TRBD2 (6 bases). Germline V CDR1 and CDR2: MNHEY, SMNVEV (reference sequence). V dropped 0 bases and J dropped 13 bases, with 12 bases sitting between them. The CDR3 totals 13 residues. DNA of the CDR3: TGTGCCAGCAGTTTATCTAACGGGGGAGGGCTGTTTTTT. Translated, it gives CASSLSNGGGLFF.

The rearrangement uses TRBV6-4 and TRBJ2-2, with D possibly TRBD1 on 7 matching bases. Deletions cut 4 bases from V and 4 bases from J, with 13 bases between. This CDR3 comprises 15 residues. Per germline, CDR1 MRHNA and CDR2 SNTAGT. As DNA, the CDR3 is TGTGCCAGCAGTGCGACCCAGGGGGGCACCGGGGAGCTGTTTTTT. This encodes CASSATQGGTGELFF.

The chain combines TRBV5-1 with TRBJ1-1, with D possibly TRBD1 on 6 matching bases. The CDR3 consists of 15 residues. Germline V gives CDR1 SGHRS, CDR2 YFSETQ. Trimming stripped 2 bases from V and 3 bases from J, with 14 bases between. DNA of the CDR3: TGCGCCAGCAGCTTTTGGAACAGGGTGGACACTGAAGCTTTCTTT. Translating it yields CASSFWNRVDTEAFF. Drawing the rest from reference TRBV5-1 and TRBJ1-1, the complete variable domain is KAGVTQTPRYLIKTRGQQVTLSCSPISGHRSVSWYQQTPGQGLQFLFEYFSETQRNKGNFPGRFSGRQFSNSRSEMNVSTLELGDSALYLCASSFWNRVDTEAFFGQGTRLTVV.

The genes are TRBV7-6 and TRBJ2-2; 8 nucleotides align to TRBD2. The germline gives CDR1 SGHVS, CDR2 FNYEAQ. The CDR3 sequence is 18 residues long. Trimming removed 6 bases from V and 6 bases from J; junction bases left unmatched: 18. In DNA, the CDR3 is TGTGCCAGCAGTCACTCCACCGGGTCTAGCGGGTTCTCCGGGGAGCTGTTTTTT. This codes for CASSHSTGSSGFSGELFF.

J is TRBJ2-3 and V is TRBV6-6; D is uncertain. In germline, CDR1 is MNHNY, CDR2 SVGAGI (reference sequence). This CDR3 is 11 amino acids long. Trimming left V 4 bases short and J 5 bases short, with 4 bases between. The CDR3 is CASSLLDTQYF. The CDR3 DNA follows: TGTGCCAGCAGTTTACTAGATACGCAGTATTTT.

The table lists this clone with a few counts. The chain has TRBV20-1 and TRBJ2-1, with 11 bases lining up with TRBD2. CDR3 length: 14 amino acids. Germline assignment: CDR1 DFQATT and CDR2 SNEGSKA (reference sequence). Trimming at V came to 3 bases and at J to 7 bases, leaving 5 bases not matched to a gene. The CDR3 sequence: CSASLAGGRNEQFF. CDR3 coding DNA: TGCAGTGCTAGTTTAGCGGGAGGGCGAAATGAGCAGTTCTTC.

This chain connects TRBV19 to TRBJ2-7; 10 bases fit TRBD2. V dropped 4 bases and J dropped 4; count of bases not matched to a gene: 4. Germline V gene sequence: CDR1 LNHDA, CDR2 SQIVND (reference sequence). The CDR3 is 14 residues long. The CDR3 spells CASSTSGSKYEQYF. CDR3 nucleotide sequence: TGTGCCAGTAGTACTAGCGGGAGTAAGTACGAGCAGTACTTC.

The rearrangement links TRBV9 to TRBJ2-1, with 10 bases that match TRBD2. The CDR3 consists of 18 residues. V dropped 0 bases and J dropped 7; count of bases not matched to a gene: 13. CDR1 is SGDLS and CDR2 is YYNGEE in the germline V gene. CDR3 protein: CASSVVSTSGAIKNEQFF. The CDR3 coding sequence is TGTGCCAGCAGCGTAGTGTCCACTAGCGGGGCCATTAAGAATGAGCAGTTCTTC.

The chain couples TRBV2 to TRBJ1-2; D call uncertain. From germline, CDR1 is SNHLY and CDR2 FYNNEI. Trimming removed 2 bases at V and 8 bases at J, with 9 bases between. This CDR3 comprises 12 residues. CDR3 amino acids: CASSETGFGYTF. In DNA form, the CDR3 reads TGTGCCAGCAGTGAAACCGGGTTCGGCTACACCTTC.

The chain links TRBV6-2 or TRBV6-3 to TRBJ1-2; possible D gene TRBD1, 5 bases. This CDR3 has 15 residues. V lost 1 base, J lost 1 base, and 10 bases lay in between. In germline, CDR1 is MNHEY, CDR2 SVGEGT. As DNA, the CDR3 is TGTGCCAGCAGTTACTATGGGGCGTATAACTATGGCTACACCTTC. Translation: CASSYYGAYNYGYTF.

This sequence joins TRBV11-2 and TRBJ2-1; 9 bases match TRBD2. CDR3 length equals 16 residues. J was trimmed by 1 base and V by 1 base; bases with no gene match: 2. CDR1 is SGHAT, CDR2 FQNNGV, per germline. In nucleotides, the CDR3 is TGTGCCAGCAGCTTAGGGAGCGGGGGGTCCTACAATGAGCAGTTCTTC. This gives the protein CASSLGSGGSYNEQFF.

The chain has TRBV9 and TRBJ2-1; 11 bases align to TRBD2. The V segment lost 3 bases and the J segment 6 bases; nucleotides outside the gene matches: 8. This CDR3 comprises 16 residues. Looked up from germline, CDR1 is SGDLS and CDR2 is YYNGEE. DNA of the CDR3: TGTGCCAGCAGCGCCCTTATAGCGGGAGGGGGCAATGAGCAGTTCTTC. It encodes CASSALIAGGGNEQFF.